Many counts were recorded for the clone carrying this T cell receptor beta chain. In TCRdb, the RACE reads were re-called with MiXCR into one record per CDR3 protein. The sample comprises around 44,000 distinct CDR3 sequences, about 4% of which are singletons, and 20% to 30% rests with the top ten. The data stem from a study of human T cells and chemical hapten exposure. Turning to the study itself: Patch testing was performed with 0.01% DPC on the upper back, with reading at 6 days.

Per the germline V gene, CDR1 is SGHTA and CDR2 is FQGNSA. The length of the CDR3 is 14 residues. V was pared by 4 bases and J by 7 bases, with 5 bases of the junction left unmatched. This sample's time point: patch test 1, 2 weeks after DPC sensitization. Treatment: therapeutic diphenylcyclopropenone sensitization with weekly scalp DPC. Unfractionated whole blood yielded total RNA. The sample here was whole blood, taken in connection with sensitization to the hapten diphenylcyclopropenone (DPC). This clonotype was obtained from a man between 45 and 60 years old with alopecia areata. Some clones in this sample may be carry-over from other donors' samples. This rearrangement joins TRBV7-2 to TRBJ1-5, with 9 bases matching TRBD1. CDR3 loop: CASSSTGGNQPQHF. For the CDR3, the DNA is TGTGCCAGCAGCTCGACAGGGGGAAACCAGCCCCAGCATTTT.